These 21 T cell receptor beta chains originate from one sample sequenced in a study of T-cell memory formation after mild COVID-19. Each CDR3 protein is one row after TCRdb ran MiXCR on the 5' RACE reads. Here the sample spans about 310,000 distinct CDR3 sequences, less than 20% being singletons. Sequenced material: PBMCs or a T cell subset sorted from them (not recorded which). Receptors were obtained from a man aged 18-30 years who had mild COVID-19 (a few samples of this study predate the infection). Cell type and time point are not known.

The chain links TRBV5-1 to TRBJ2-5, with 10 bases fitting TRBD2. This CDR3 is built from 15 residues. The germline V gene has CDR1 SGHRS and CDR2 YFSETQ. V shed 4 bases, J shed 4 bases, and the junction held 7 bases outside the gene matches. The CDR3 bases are TGCGCCAGCAGCCCCGGACTAGCGGAAAGAGAGACCCAGTACTTC. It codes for CASSPGLAERETQYF.

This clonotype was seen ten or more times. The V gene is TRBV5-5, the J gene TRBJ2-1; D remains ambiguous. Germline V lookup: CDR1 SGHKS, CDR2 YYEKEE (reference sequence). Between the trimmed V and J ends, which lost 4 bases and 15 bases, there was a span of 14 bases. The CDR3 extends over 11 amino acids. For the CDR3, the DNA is TGTGCCAGCAGCACTTCTTTGGGGTGGTTCTTC. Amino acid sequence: CASSTSLGWFF.

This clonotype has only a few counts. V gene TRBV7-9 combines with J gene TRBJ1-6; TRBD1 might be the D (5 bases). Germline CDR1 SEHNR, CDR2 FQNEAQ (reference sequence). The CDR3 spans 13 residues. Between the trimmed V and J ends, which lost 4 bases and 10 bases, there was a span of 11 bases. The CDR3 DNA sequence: TGTGCCAGCAGCTACGCGGGGGAATCACCCCTCCACTTT. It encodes CASSYAGESPLHF.

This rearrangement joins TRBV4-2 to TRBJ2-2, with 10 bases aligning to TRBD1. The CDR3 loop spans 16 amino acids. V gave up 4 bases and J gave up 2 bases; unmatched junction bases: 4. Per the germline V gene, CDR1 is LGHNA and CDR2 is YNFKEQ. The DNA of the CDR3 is TGTGCCAGCAGCCCCAGGACAGGGGGAAACACCGGGGAGCTGTTTTTT. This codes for CASSPRTGGNTGELFF.

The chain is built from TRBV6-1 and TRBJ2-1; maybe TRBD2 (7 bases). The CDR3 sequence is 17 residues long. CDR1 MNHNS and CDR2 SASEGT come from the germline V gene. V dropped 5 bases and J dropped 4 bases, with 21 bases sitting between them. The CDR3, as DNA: TGTGCCAGCAGTCCCTTTGGGGGGGGCTCTTATTACAATGAGCAGTTCTTC. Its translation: CASSPFGGGSYYNEQFF.

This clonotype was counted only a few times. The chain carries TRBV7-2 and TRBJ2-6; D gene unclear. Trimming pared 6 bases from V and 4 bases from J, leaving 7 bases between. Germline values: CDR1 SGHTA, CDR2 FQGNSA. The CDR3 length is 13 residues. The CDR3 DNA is TGTGCCAGCAGATGGTCCGGGGCCAACGTCCTGACTTTC. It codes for CASRWSGANVLTF.

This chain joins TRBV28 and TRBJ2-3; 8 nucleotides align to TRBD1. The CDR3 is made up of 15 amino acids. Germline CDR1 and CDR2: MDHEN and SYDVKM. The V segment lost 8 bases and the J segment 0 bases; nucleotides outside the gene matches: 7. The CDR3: CASVPGQASTDTQYF. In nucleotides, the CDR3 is TGTGCCAGCGTACCGGGACAGGCTAGCACAGATACGCAGTATTTT.

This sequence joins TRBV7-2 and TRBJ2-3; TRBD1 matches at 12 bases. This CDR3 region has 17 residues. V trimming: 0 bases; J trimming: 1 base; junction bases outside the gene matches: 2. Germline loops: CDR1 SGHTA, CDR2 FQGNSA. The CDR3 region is CASSLAGQGARTDTQYF. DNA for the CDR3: TGTGCCAGCAGCTTAGCGGGACAGGGGGCCCGCACAGATACGCAGTATTTT.

CDR3 coding DNA: TGCGCCAGCAGCTACAGGTTTAACACAGATACGCAGTATTTT. It encodes CASSYRFNTDTQYF. This rearrangement joins TRBV4-1 to TRBJ2-3; TRBD1 might be the D (5 bases). CDR3 length: 14 residues. CDR1 and CDR2 (germline): MGHRA, YSYEKL. The V and J ends lost 5 bases and 2 bases respectively, with 11 bases between them.

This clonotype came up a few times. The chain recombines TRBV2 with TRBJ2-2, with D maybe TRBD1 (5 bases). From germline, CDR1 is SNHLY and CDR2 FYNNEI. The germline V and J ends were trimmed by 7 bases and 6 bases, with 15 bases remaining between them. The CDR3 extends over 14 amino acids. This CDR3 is CASNGRAVSGELFF. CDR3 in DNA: TGTGCCAGCAACGGCAGGGCGGTCTCCGGGGAGCTGTTTTTT.

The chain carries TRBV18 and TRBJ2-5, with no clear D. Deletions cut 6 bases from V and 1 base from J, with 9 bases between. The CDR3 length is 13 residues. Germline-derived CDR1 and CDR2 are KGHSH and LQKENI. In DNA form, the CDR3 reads TGTGCCAGCTCCTGGGCCTTCCAAGAGACCCAGTACTTC. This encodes CASSWAFQETQYF.

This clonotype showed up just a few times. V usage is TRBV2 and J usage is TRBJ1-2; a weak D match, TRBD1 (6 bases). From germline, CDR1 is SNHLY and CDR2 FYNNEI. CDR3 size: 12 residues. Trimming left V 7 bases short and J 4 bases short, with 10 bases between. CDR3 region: CASNRDGYGYTF. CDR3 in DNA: TGTGCCAGCAACAGGGACGGCTATGGCTACACCTTC. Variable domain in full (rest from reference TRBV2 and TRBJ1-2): EPEVTQTPSHQVTQMGQEVILRCVPISNHLYFYWYRQILGQKVEFLVSFYNNEISEKSEIFDDQFSVERPDGSNFTLKIRSTKLEDSAMYFCASNRDGYGYTFGSGTRLTVV.

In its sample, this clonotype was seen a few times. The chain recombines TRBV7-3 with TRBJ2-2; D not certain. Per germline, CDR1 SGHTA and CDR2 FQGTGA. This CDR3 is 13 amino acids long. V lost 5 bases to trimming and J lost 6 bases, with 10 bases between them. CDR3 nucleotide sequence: TGTGCCAGCAGCCGACCCCATTCCGGGGAGCTGTTTTTT. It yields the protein CASSRPHSGELFF.

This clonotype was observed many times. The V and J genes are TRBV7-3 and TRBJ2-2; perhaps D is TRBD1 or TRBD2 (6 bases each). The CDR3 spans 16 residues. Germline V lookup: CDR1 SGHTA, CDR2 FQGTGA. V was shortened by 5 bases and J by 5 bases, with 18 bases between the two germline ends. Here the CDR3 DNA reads TGTGCCAGCAGCGCCGGTCTAGGGGGGAGAACCGGGGAGCTGTTTTTT. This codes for CASSAGLGGRTGELFF.

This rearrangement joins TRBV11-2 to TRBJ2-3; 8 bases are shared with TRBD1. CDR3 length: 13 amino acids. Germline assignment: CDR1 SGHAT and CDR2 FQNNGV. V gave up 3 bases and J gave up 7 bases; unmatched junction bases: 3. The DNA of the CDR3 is TGTGCCAGCAGCTTGGACAGGGACCATACGCAGTATTTT. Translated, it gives CASSLDRDHTQYF.

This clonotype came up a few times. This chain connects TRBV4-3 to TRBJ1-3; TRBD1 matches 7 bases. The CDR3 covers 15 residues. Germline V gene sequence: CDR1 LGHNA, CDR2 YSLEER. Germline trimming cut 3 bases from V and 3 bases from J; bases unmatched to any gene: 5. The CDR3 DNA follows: TGCGCCAGCAGCCATCAGGGGGAGTTTGGAAACACCATATATTTT. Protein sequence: CASSHQGEFGNTIYF.

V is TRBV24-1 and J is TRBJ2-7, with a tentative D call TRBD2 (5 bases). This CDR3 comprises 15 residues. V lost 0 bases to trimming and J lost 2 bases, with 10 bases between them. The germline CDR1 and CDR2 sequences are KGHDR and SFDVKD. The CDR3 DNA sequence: TGTGCCACCAGTGATTTGCAGACGGGGACCTACGAGCAGTACGTC. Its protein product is CATSDLQTGTYEQYV.

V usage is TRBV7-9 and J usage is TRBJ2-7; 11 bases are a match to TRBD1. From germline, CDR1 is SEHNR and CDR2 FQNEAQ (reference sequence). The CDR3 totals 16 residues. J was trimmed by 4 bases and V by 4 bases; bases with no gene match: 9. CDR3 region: CASSSPRGQGAYEQYF. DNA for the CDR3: TGTGCCAGCAGCTCCCCCCGCGGACAGGGGGCTTACGAGCAGTACTTC.

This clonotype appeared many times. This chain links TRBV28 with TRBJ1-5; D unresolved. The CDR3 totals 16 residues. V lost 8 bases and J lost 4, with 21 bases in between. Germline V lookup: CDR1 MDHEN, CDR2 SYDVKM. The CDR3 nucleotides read TGTGCCAGCCTCCTTTCGTACCGGGTCTTTAATCAGCCCCAGCATTTT. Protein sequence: CASLLSYRVFNQPQHF.

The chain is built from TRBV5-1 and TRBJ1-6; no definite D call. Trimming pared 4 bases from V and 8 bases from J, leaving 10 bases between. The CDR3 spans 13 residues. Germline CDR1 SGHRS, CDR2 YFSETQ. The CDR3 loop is CASSKGRDSPLHF. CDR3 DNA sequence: TGCGCCAGCAGCAAGGGCAGAGATTCACCCCTCCACTTT. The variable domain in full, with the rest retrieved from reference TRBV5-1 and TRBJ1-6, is KAGVTQTPRYLIKTRGQQVTLSCSPISGHRSVSWYQQTPGQGLQFLFEYFSETQRNKGNFPGRFSGRQFSNSRSEMNVSTLELGDSALYLCASSKGRDSPLHFGNGTRLTVT.

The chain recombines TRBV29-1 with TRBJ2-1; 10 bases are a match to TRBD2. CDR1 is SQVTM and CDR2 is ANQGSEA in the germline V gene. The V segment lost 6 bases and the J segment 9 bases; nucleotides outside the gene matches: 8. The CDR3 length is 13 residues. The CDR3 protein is CSVEPGTSVEQFF. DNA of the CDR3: TGCAGCGTGGAGCCGGGGACTAGCGTTGAGCAGTTCTTC.